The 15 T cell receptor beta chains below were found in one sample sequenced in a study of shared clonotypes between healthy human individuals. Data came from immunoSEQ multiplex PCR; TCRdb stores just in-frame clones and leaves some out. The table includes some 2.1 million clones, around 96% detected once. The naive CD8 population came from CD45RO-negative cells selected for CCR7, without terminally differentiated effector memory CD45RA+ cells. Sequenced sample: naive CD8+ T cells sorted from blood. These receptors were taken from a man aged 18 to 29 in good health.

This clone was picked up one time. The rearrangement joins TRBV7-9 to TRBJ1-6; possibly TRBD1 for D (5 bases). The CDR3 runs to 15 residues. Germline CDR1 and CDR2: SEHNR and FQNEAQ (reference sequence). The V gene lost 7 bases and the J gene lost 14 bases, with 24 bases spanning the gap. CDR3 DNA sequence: TGTGCCAGCACCCCTCGGACATGGGTTTTGCGATCCCTCCACTTT. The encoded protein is CASTPRTWVLRSLHF.

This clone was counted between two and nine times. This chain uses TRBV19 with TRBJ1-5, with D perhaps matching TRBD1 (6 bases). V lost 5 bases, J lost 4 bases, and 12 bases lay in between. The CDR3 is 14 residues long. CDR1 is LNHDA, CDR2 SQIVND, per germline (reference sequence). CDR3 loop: CASSSGQPNQPQHF. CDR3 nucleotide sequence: TGTGCCAGTAGTTCTGGACAGCCGAATCAGCCCCAGCATTTT.

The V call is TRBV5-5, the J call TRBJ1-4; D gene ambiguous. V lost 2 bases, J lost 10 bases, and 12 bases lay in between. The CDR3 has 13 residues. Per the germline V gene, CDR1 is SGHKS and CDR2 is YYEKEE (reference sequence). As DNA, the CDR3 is TGTGCCAGCAGCTTCCTCCAGGATGGAAAACTGTTTTTT. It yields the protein CASSFLQDGKLFF.

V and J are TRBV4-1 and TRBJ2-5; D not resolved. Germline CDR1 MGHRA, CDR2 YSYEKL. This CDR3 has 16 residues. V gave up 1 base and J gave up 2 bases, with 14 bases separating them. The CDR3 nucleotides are TGCGCCAGCAGCCAAGTGGCGACCAGTCGGCAAGAGACCCAGTACTTC. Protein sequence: CASSQVATSRQETQYF.

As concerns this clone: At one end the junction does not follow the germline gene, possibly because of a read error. This CDR3 is CASSSSVGSDF. For the CDR3, the DNA is TGTGCCAGCAGTTCTAGCGTCGGGTCGGACTTC. The chain recombines TRBV6-1 with TRBJ2-5; tentatively, D is TRBD2 (6 bases). The CDR3 is made up of 11 amino acids. Per germline, CDR1 MNHNS and CDR2 SASEGT.

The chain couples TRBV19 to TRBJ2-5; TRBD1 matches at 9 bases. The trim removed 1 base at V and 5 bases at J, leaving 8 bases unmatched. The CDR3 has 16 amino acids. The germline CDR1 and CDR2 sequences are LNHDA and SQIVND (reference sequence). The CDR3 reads CASSIALGQGIETQYF. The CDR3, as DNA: TGTGCCAGTAGTATAGCCCTTGGACAGGGGATCGAGACCCAGTACTTC.

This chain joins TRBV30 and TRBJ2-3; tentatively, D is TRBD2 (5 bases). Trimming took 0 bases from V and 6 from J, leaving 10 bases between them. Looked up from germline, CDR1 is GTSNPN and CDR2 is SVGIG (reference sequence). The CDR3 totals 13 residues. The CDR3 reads CAWSVEGGDTQYF. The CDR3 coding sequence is TGTGCCTGGAGTGTAGAGGGTGGCGATACGCAGTATTTT.

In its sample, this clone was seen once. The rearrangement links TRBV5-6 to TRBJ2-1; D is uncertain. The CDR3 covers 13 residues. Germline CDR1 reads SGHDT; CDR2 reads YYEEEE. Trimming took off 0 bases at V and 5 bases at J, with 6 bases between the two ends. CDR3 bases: TGTGCCAGCAGCTTGGACTTCAACAATGAGCAGTTCTTC. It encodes CASSLDFNNEQFF.

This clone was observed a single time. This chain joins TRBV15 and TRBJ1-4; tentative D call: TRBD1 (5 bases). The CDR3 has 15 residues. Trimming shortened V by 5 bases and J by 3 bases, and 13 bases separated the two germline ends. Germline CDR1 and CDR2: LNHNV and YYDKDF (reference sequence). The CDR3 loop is CATSVGGVPNEKLFF. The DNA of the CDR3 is TGTGCCACCAGCGTGGGGGGTGTTCCTAATGAAAAACTGTTTTTT.

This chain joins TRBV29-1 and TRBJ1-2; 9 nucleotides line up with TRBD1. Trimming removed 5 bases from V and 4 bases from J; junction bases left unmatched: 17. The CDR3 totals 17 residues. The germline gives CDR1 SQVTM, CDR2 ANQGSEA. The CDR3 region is CSVRTWDRDRSVYGYTF. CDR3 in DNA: TGCAGCGTTCGCACTTGGGACAGGGACCGATCGGTCTATGGCTACACCTTC.

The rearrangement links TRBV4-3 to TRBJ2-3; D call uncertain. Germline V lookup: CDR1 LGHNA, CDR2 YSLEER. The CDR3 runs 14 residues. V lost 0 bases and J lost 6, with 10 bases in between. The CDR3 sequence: CASSQDELGDTQYF. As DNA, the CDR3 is TGCGCCAGCAGCCAAGACGAATTGGGGGATACGCAGTATTTT.

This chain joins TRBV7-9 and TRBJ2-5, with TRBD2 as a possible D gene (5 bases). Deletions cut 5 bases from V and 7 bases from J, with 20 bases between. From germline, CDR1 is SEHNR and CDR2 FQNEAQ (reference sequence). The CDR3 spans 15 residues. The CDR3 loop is CASSLVGSGNVTQYF. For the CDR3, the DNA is TGTGCCAGCAGCCTCGTAGGGAGCGGTAATGTGACCCAGTACTTC.

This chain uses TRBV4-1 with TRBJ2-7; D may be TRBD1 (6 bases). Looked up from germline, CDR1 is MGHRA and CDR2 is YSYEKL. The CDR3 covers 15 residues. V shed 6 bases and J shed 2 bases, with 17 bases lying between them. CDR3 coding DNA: TGCGCCAGCAGTCACAGTCCGGGACATGCCTACGAGCAGTACTTC. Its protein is CASSHSPGHAYEQYF.

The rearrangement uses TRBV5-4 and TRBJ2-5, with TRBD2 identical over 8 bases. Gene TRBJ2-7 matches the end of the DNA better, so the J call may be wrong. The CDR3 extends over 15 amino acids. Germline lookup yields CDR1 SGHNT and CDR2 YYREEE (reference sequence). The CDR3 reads CASRPDGTSFYEQYF. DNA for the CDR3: TGTGCCAGCAGGCCTGATGGGACTAGTTTCTACGAGCAGTACTTC.

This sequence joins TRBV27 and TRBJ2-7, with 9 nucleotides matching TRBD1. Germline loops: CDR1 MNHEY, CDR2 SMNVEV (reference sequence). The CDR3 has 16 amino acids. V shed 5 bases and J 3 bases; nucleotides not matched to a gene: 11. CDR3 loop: CASSPTTGGSFYEQYF. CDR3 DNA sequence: TGTGCCAGCAGTCCCACGACAGGGGGTTCCTTCTACGAGCAGTACTTC.